Reported below is one TCR beta chain. CDR3 length equals 15 residues. In germline, CDR1 is SGHTA, CDR2 FQGNSA. Unmatched junction bases numbered 3, after V lost 1 base and J lost 3 bases. This sample is part of a study of shared clonotypes between healthy human individuals. Sequencing was performed with immunoSEQ multiplex PCR; in TCRdb, only in-frame clones are kept and a portion is missing. The repertoire holds fewer than 850,000 clones, with 95% to 97% as singletons. CD45RO-negative CD8 cells positively selected for CCR7 made up the naive population, which excluded terminally differentiated effector memory CD45RA+ cells.

The chain employs TRBV7-2 and TRBJ1-5; 7 nucleotides align to TRBD1. Sequencing input: naive CD8+ T cells sorted from blood. This TCR came from a man aged 25-45 years in good health. CDR3 coding DNA: TGTGCCAGCAGCTTAGTACAGGGGATCAATCAGCCCCAGCATTTT. Its translation: CASSLVQGINQPQHF.